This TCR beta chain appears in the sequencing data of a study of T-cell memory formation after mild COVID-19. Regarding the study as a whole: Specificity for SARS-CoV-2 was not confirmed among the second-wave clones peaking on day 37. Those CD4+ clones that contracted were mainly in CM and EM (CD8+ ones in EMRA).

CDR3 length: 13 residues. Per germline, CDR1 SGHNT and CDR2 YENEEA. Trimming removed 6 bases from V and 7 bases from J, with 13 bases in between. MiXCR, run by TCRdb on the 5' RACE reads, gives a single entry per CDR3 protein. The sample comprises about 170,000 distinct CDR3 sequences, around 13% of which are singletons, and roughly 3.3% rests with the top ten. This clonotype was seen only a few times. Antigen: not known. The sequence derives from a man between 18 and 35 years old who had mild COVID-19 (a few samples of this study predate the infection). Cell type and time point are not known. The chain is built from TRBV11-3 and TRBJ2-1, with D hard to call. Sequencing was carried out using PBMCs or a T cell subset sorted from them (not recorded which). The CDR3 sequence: CASSSTGRNEQFF. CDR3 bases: TGTGCCAGCAGTTCAACTGGCCGGAATGAGCAGTTCTTC. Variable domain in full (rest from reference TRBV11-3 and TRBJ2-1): EAGVVQSPRYKIIEKKQPVAFWCNPISGHNTLYWYLQNLGQGPELLIRYENEEAVDDSQLPKDRFSAERLKGVDSTLKIQPAELGDSAVYLCASSSTGRNEQFFGPGTRLTVL.